The next 22 T cell receptor beta chains were all read from a single sample in a study of early T cells in non-severe SARS-CoV-2 infection. MiXCR was run by TCRdb on the 5' RACE reads, yielding one entry per CDR3 protein. Here the sample spans some 100,000 distinct CDR3 sequences, about 15% being singletons. The sequenced sample consisted of whole blood. All receptors come from an adult who was a healthcare worker with PCR-confirmed SARS-CoV-2 infection or an uninfected control (not recorded which).

In regard to this clonotype: The conserved final phenylalanine or tryptophan is absent from the CDR3, which likely points to a read error. The rearrangement joins TRBV30 to TRBJ2-6; D remains unclear. Germline values: CDR1 GTSNPN, CDR2 SVGIG (reference sequence). The CDR3 is made up of 12 amino acids. V lost 3 bases and J lost 4, with 4 bases in between. Written as DNA, the CDR3 is TGTGCCTGGAGCTCAGGGGCCAACGTCCTGACTCTC. Its protein product is CAWSSGANVLTL.

This clonotype was counted between two and nine times. The chain couples TRBV6-2 or TRBV6-3 to TRBJ2-1; D gene uncertain. CDR3 length: 14 amino acids. Germline V gene sequence: CDR1 MNHEY, CDR2 SVGEGT. V was cut by 2 bases and J by 4 bases, with 9 bases left in between. CDR3 in DNA: TGTGCCAGCAGTTACCCCGGCACTTACAATGAGCAGTTCTTC. As protein: CASSYPGTYNEQFF.

A few counts support this clonotype. V and J are TRBV20-1 and TRBJ2-7; D perhaps matches TRBD2 (5 bases). The CDR3 consists of 11 residues. The germline V gene encodes CDR1 DFQATT and CDR2 SNEGSKA (reference sequence). V shed 3 bases and J shed 4 bases, with 7 bases lying between them. CDR3 nucleotides: TGCAGTGCTAGGAGCGGTTACGAGCAGTACGTC. Translating gives CSARSGYEQYV.

This chain links TRBV5-4 with TRBJ2-5; 9 bases are shared with TRBD2. The junction had 6 bases not matched to a gene; V was cut back by 0 bases and J by 3 bases. The CDR3 spans 16 residues. Germline values: CDR1 SGHNT, CDR2 YYREEE (reference sequence). CDR3 region: CASSLVAGGPEETQYF. In DNA form, the CDR3 reads TGTGCCAGCAGCTTGGTTGCGGGGGGGCCTGAAGAGACCCAGTACTTC.

This clonotype was counted between two and nine times. The rearrangement uses TRBV20-1 and TRBJ2-7; D might be TRBD1 or TRBD2, each matching 5 bases. CDR3 length: 11 amino acids. Germline V CDR1 and CDR2: DFQATT, SNEGSKA (reference sequence). The CDR3 here is CSARGVGEQYV. CDR3 sequence (DNA): TGCAGTGCCAGAGGGGTGGGCGAGCAGTACGTC.

The rearrangement uses TRBV2 and TRBJ2-1, with 12 nucleotides matching TRBD2. The length of the CDR3 is 14 residues. Germline V lookup: CDR1 SNHLY, CDR2 FYNNEI. Trimming removed 4 bases from V and 9 bases from J; junction bases left unmatched: 4. Here the CDR3 DNA reads TGTGCCAGCAGTGTTGGACTAGCGGGGCTTGAGCAGTTCTTC. The encoded protein is CASSVGLAGLEQFF.

This clonotype was seen at least ten times. This rearrangement joins TRBV18 to TRBJ2-5; D might be TRBD1 (5 bases). The CDR3 spans 13 residues. V gave up 6 bases and J gave up 3 bases, with 11 bases separating them. CDR1 and CDR2 from the germline V gene are KGHSH and LQKENI. In nucleotides, the CDR3 is TGTGCCAGCTCTCACGGCAGGGAAGAGACCCAGTACTTC. It specifies CASSHGREETQYF.

J is TRBJ2-5 and V is TRBV6-5, with D maybe TRBD2 (5 bases). Germline V gene sequence: CDR1 MNHEY, CDR2 SVGAGI. This CDR3 contains 14 residues. V was pared by 0 bases and J by 5 bases, with 10 bases between. CDR3 loop: CASSYSPGSETQYF. The CDR3 DNA follows: TGTGCCAGCAGTTACTCTCCGGGGTCGGAGACCCAGTACTTC.

This clonotype was observed many times. The chain employs TRBV5-1 and TRBJ2-1; 12 bases fit TRBD2. CDR3 length equals 16 residues. Germline V gene data show CDR1 as SGHRS and CDR2 as YFSETQ. The trim removed 1 base at V and 4 bases at J, leaving 3 bases unmatched. CDR3 nucleotides: TGCGCCAGCAGCTTGCCTAGCGGGGGGGTGTACAATGAGCAGTTCTTC. Its translation: CASSLPSGGVYNEQFF.

This clonotype was counted a few times. This chain connects TRBV12-3 or TRBV12-4 to TRBJ2-5, with 10 bases matching TRBD2. The length of the CDR3 is 16 residues. V dropped 2 bases and J dropped 4; count of bases not matched to a gene: 7. DNA of the CDR3: TGTGCCAGCAGTTTAAAGGCTAGCGGGGGCGGAGAGACCCAGTACTTC. Protein sequence: CASSLKASGGGETQYF.

This clonotype has just a few counts. The chain is built from TRBV12-3 or TRBV12-4 and TRBJ2-7; 7 bases fit TRBD2. J lost 4 bases, V lost 3 bases, and 0 bases had no gene match. The length of the CDR3 is 12 residues. The CDR3 nucleotides read TGTGCCAGCAGTTTGGGACTATACGAGCAGTACGTC. Protein: CASSLGLYEQYV.

This clonotype was recorded a few times. This chain uses TRBV6-1 with TRBJ2-7; D may be TRBD2 (5 bases). Germline V lookup: CDR1 MNHNS, CDR2 SASEGT. Trimming took 5 bases from V and 7 from J, leaving 9 bases between them. The CDR3 runs 11 residues. CDR3 amino acids: CASSRGQEQYV. The CDR3 DNA reads as TGTGCCAGCAGTCGAGGGCAAGAGCAGTACGTC.

This clonotype was found a few times. The chain's CDR3 is CASSQDGPWSANYGYTF. The CDR3 DNA is TGTGCCAGCAGCCAAGATGGCCCTTGGTCTGCTAACTATGGCTACACCTTC. The chain combines TRBV3-1 with TRBJ1-2; D remains unclear. The CDR3 contains 17 residues. Trimming left V 0 bases short and J 0 bases short, with 14 bases between. Germline CDR1 and CDR2: LGHDT and YNNKEL (reference sequence).

The CDR3 reads CASSTRDRGFVLTF. CDR3 nucleotide sequence: TGTGCCAGCAGCACCCGGGACAGGGGATTCGTCCTGACTTTC. V and J are TRBV3-1 and TRBJ2-6; 10 bases agree with TRBD1. J was trimmed by 12 bases and V by 5 bases; bases with no gene match: 7. This CDR3 is built from 14 residues. Germline values: CDR1 LGHDT, CDR2 YNNKEL (reference sequence).

This clonotype was detected only a few times. The CDR3 DNA reads as TGCAGTGCTCTAAGGGGGACAGGGATCCTCGAGACCCAGTACTTC. Protein: CSALRGTGILETQYF. The chain is built from TRBV20-1 and TRBJ2-5; 9 bases align to TRBD1. Trimming cost V 5 bases and J 5 bases; bases outside gene matches: 12. This CDR3 has 15 residues. Germline loops: CDR1 DFQATT, CDR2 SNEGSKA (reference sequence).

The chain couples TRBV4-1 to TRBJ1-3; TRBD1 is a possible D gene (5 bases). The V end was cut by 0 bases, the J end by 3 bases, with 12 bases between. The germline gives CDR1 MGHRA, CDR2 YSYEKL. This CDR3 spans 16 amino acids. The DNA for the CDR3 is TGCGCCAGCAGCCAAGAGGGGAGACAGTTTGGAAACACCATATATTTT. This sequence encodes CASSQEGRQFGNTIYF.

This clonotype was counted at least ten times. The rearrangement uses TRBV2 and TRBJ1-2, with D perhaps matching TRBD1 (5 bases). This CDR3 has 16 residues. CDR1 is SNHLY and CDR2 is FYNNEI in the germline V gene. Between the trimmed V and J ends, which lost 10 bases and 7 bases, there was a span of 28 bases. CDR3 in DNA: TGTGCCACCGTCCTAAGGACAACGACATCCTCGGTTGGCTACACCTTC. Protein: CATVLRTTTSSVGYTF.

This clonotype came up many times. The V call is TRBV12-3 or TRBV12-4, the J call TRBJ2-4; the match to TRBD1 covers 10 bases. Unmatched junction bases numbered 7, after V lost 6 bases and J lost 8 bases. The length of the CDR3 is 14 residues. The CDR3 DNA reads as TGTGCCAGCAGGGGACAGGGGTCGTGGGACATTCAGTACTTC. Protein product: CASRGQGSWDIQYF.

V and J are TRBV5-1 and TRBJ2-7, with D unclear. CDR3 size: 14 residues. V was trimmed by 0 bases and J by 3 bases, leaving 10 bases between them. Germline CDR1 is SGHRS and CDR2 is YFSETQ. Here the CDR3 reads CASSLGTSNYEQYV. CDR3 nucleotides: TGCGCCAGCAGCTTGGGGACCTCAAACTACGAGCAGTACGTC.

This clonotype was observed a handful of times. J is TRBJ2-5 and V is TRBV20-1; TRBD2 matches at 9 bases. Germline trimming cut 4 bases from V and 1 base from J; bases unmatched to any gene: 10. This CDR3 has 16 residues. Germline-derived CDR1 and CDR2 are DFQATT and SNEGSKA (reference sequence). For the CDR3, the DNA is TGCAGTGCTATCATATTTGGGCGGGGGGGCCAAGAGACCCAGTACTTC. The encoded protein is CSAIIFGRGGQETQYF.

In its sample, this clonotype was seen a few times. For the CDR3, the DNA is TGTGCCAGCAGCTTAGGCTCTACCCCCGGGGAGCTGTTTTTT. This encodes CASSLGSTPGELFF. V gene TRBV7-2 combines with J gene TRBJ2-2; no firm D call. The germline gives CDR1 SGHTA, CDR2 FQGNSA. This CDR3 comprises 14 residues. Trimming shortened V by 1 base and J by 6 bases, and 9 bases separated the two germline ends.

The chain carries TRBV5-1 and TRBJ2-5, with D uncertain. Per germline, CDR1 SGHRS and CDR2 YFSETQ. V gave up 0 bases and J gave up 1 base, with 7 bases separating them. The CDR3 has 14 residues. CDR3 region: CASSLAAIQETQYF. The DNA of the CDR3 is TGCGCCAGCAGCTTGGCGGCGATCCAAGAGACCCAGTACTTC.